One sample yielded the 26 T cell receptor beta chains listed below, sequenced in a study of blood T cell repertoires in COVID-19 (dated by TCRdb to 2020 to 2021). Library preparation used the immunoSEQ multiplex PCR assay. The table was pulled from immuneACCESS by TCRdb, which kept in-frame rearrangements only. Such tables lose some clones; where checked, under half of the loss comes from unresolved V genes, and the rest has no known cause. This sample has around 170,000 clones in its table, and under 90% of those were observed once. The ten biggest clones cover around 14% of the sample. The source material was peripheral blood. Receptors originate from a young man with active or convalescent COVID-19.

V gene TRBV5-1 combines with J gene TRBJ2-7; the match to TRBD2 covers 7 bases. This CDR3 is 15 amino acids long. The V gene end was trimmed by 1 base and the J gene end by 2 bases; junction bases not matched to a gene: 6. Germline V CDR1 and CDR2: SGHRS, YFSETQ. This CDR3 is CASSLSPGGAYEQYF. CDR3 nucleotide sequence: TGCGCCAGCAGCTTGTCGCCGGGAGGAGCCTACGAGCAGTACTTC.

The chain is built from TRBV4-1 and TRBJ1-6; the D is unclear. Trimming shortened V by 1 base and J by 5 bases, and 12 bases separated the two germline ends. The CDR3 has 16 residues. Germline V gene data show CDR1 as MGHRA and CDR2 as YSYEKL. In DNA form, the CDR3 reads TGCGCCAGCAGCCAAGCCAGCGACCCCGATAATTCACCCCTCCACTTT. Its protein is CASSQASDPDNSPLHF.

The gene calls are TRBV19 and TRBJ2-3; D may be TRBD2 (6 bases). V was shortened by 1 base and J by 1 base, with 12 bases between the two germline ends. This CDR3 contains 16 residues. The V gene's germline CDR1 is LNHDA and CDR2 SQIVND (reference sequence). The CDR3 DNA follows: TGTGCCAGTAGTATAGGGTGGAGGGGCGGCACAGATACGCAGTATTTT. Translated, it gives CASSIGWRGGTDTQYF.

The gene calls are TRBV5-4 and TRBJ1-1; TRBD1 matches 7 bases. With 2 bases clipped from V and 3 bases from J, the junction kept 7 bases outside the gene matches. The germline gives CDR1 SGHNT, CDR2 YYREEE (reference sequence). CDR3 size: 15 residues. CDR3 sequence reads: CASSLYTQGHTEAFF. In DNA, the CDR3 is TGTGCCAGCAGCTTATACACACAGGGGCACACTGAAGCTTTCTTT. Supplemented by reference TRBV5-4 and TRBJ1-1, the full variable domain reads ETGVTQSPTHLIKTRGQQVTLRCSSQSGHNTVSWYQQALGQGPQFIFQYYREEENGRGNFPPRFSGLQFPNYSSELNVNALELDDSALYLCASSLYTQGHTEAFFGQGTRLTVV.

This chain links TRBV28 with TRBJ2-3; 8 positions match TRBD2. CDR1 and CDR2 from the germline V gene are MDHEN and SYDVKM. V dropped 5 bases and J dropped 5; count of bases not matched to a gene: 6. There are 14 residues in the CDR3. The CDR3 nucleotides read TGTGCCAGCAGTCGAGCGGGGGAGGTAGATACGCAGTATTTT. Translated: CASSRAGEVDTQYF.

This chain connects TRBV27 to TRBJ1-1, with no clear D. The CDR3 covers 14 residues. Germline V gene sequence: CDR1 MNHEY, CDR2 SMNVEV (reference sequence). Trimming shortened V by 10 bases and J by 0 bases, and 15 bases separated the two germline ends. In nucleotides, the CDR3 is TGTGCCACCAGCCTCGGAGGGATGAACACTGAAGCTTTCTTT. Translating gives CATSLGGMNTEAFF.

The V and J genes are TRBV16 and TRBJ1-5, with D perhaps matching TRBD1 (5 bases). Germline CDR1 reads KGHSY; CDR2 reads FQNENV. The CDR3 is made up of 15 amino acids. The V and J ends lost 1 base and 1 base respectively, with 8 bases between them. CDR3 sequence: CASSQYGGSNQPQHF. As DNA, the CDR3 is TGTGCCAGCAGCCAATACGGGGGGAGCAATCAGCCCCAGCATTTT.

The gene calls are TRBV19 and TRBJ2-7, with TRBD1 matching 10 bases. V gave up 3 bases and J gave up 7 bases; unmatched junction bases: 3. CDR1 is LNHDA, CDR2 SQIVND, per germline (reference sequence). This CDR3 contains 13 residues. The CDR3 here is CASSIGTGAEQYV. The CDR3 DNA sequence: TGTGCCAGTAGTATCGGGACAGGGGCTGAGCAGTACGTC.

The genes are TRBV11-2 and TRBJ1-1; D not resolved. Trimming took off 1 base at V and 3 bases at J, with 9 bases between the two ends. This CDR3 has 14 amino acids. Germline loops: CDR1 SGHAT, CDR2 FQNNGV. In DNA form, the CDR3 reads TGTGCCAGCAGCTTAGTGGGCAGCTACACTGAAGCTTTCTTT. It encodes CASSLVGSYTEAFF.

This chain uses TRBV14 with TRBJ1-2, with 10 bases aligning to TRBD1. Unmatched junction bases numbered 11, after V lost 5 bases and J lost 8 bases. The CDR3 totals 15 residues. From germline, CDR1 is SGHDN and CDR2 FVKESK. CDR3 protein: CASSRLSGTGEGYTF. The CDR3 DNA sequence: TGTGCCAGCAGCAGGCTATCCGGGACAGGGGAAGGCTACACCTTC.

This sequence joins TRBV5-6 and TRBJ1-3; D possibly corresponds to TRBD1 (5 bases). This CDR3 has 13 residues. The germline V gene has CDR1 SGHDT and CDR2 YYEEEE. With 3 bases removed from V and 5 bases from J, the gap between germline ends came to 9 bases. The chain's CDR3 is CASSWGDRNTIYF. The CDR3 nucleotides read TGTGCCAGCAGCTGGGGGGACCGAAACACCATATATTTT.

This rearrangement joins TRBV15 to TRBJ1-1; D unclear. The germline CDR1 and CDR2 sequences are LNHNV and YYDKDF (reference sequence). This CDR3 is 13 amino acids long. V lost 11 bases and J 5 bases, leaving 18 bases between the germline ends. The CDR3 sequence is CALPRVFWTEAFF. The DNA of the CDR3 is TGTGCCTTGCCACGGGTCTTTTGGACTGAAGCTTTCTTT.

The chain recombines TRBV9 with TRBJ2-7, with D hard to call. This CDR3 contains 13 residues. Germline V CDR1 and CDR2: SGDLS, YYNGEE. With 1 base removed from V and 3 bases from J, the gap between germline ends came to 8 bases. CDR3 loop: CASSVRAGYEQYF. The CDR3 region has the DNA TGTGCCAGCAGCGTACGTGCCGGCTACGAGCAGTACTTC.

The chain combines TRBV6-5 with TRBJ1-2, with D perhaps matching TRBD1 (5 bases). The germline gives CDR1 MNHEY, CDR2 SVGAGI. Trimming left V 8 bases short and J 7 bases short, with 14 bases between. The CDR3 runs to 12 residues. The CDR3, as DNA: TGTGCCAGCTCTACAGGAAGAGGTGGCTACACCTTC. Its protein product is CASSTGRGGYTF.

This clone was seen a few times. The chain employs TRBV15 and TRBJ2-1, with 7 bases aligning to TRBD1. V shed 0 bases, J shed 4 bases, and the junction held 6 bases outside the gene matches. Germline CDR1 and CDR2: LNHNV and YYDKDF (reference sequence). The CDR3 runs to 16 residues. The CDR3 protein is CATSRDQGGGYNEQFF. In DNA form, the CDR3 reads TGTGCCACCAGCAGAGATCAAGGGGGCGGATACAATGAGCAGTTCTTC. The whole variable domain, remainder taken from reference TRBV15 and TRBJ2-1, is DAMVIQNPRYQVTQFGKPVTLSCSQTLNHNVMYWYQQKSSQAPKLLFHYYDKDFNNEADTPDNFQSRRPNTSFCFLDIRSPGLGDTAMYLCATSRDQGGGYNEQFFGPGTRLTVL.

The J gene is TRBJ1-1, the V gene TRBV12-5; no definite D call. The CDR3 runs to 14 residues. Per the germline V gene, CDR1 is LGHNT and CDR2 is FRNRAP. Trimming removed 5 bases from V and 4 bases from J, with 14 bases in between. CDR3 sequence: CASGLKGGGTEAFF. The DNA for the CDR3 is TGTGCTAGTGGTCTCAAAGGAGGAGGCACTGAAGCTTTCTTT.

The J gene is TRBJ2-1, the V gene TRBV28; TRBD1 agrees at 11 bases. Per the germline V gene, CDR1 is MDHEN and CDR2 is SYDVKM. The CDR3 has 16 amino acids. V was pared by 5 bases and J by 4 bases, with 7 bases of the junction left unmatched. The CDR3 nucleotides read TGTGCCAGCAGTATGGGGACAGGGGGGAGTTACAATGAGCAGTTCTTC. Amino acid sequence: CASSMGTGGSYNEQFF. Together with reference TRBV28 and TRBJ2-1, the CDR3 gives the full variable domain: DVKVTQSSRYLVKRTGEKVFLECVQDMDHENMFWYRQDPGLGLRLIYFSYDVKMKEKGDIPEGYSVSREKKERFSLILESASTNQTSMYLCASSMGTGGSYNEQFFGPGTRLTVL.

The chain joins TRBV30 to TRBJ2-6; 11 bases are shared with TRBD1. V dropped 7 bases and J dropped 0; count of bases not matched to a gene: 2. This CDR3 spans 15 amino acids. CDR1 GTSNPN and CDR2 SVGIG come from the germline V gene (reference sequence). The DNA of the CDR3 is TGTGCCTTGGGACAGGGGGGCTCTGGGGCCAACGTCCTGACTTTC. The encoded protein is CALGQGGSGANVLTF.

The V call is TRBV21-1, the J call TRBJ1-4; the D call TRBD1 from the table was never checked on the DNA. TRBV21-1 is assigned pseudogene status. CDR3 length: 12 residues. The CDR3 sequence is CASNDRGEKLFF. The CDR3 DNA is TGTGCCAGCAACGACAGGGGTGAAAAACTGTTTTTT.

The count of this clone is one. DNA for the CDR3: TGCGCCAGCAGCCAAGATGGAGCGGTGGTCTATGGCTACACCTTC. Residues: CASSQDGAVVYGYTF. The chain carries TRBV4-1 and TRBJ1-2; D gene uncertain. V lost 0 bases, J lost 4 bases, and 12 bases lay in between. Germline V gene sequence: CDR1 MGHRA, CDR2 YSYEKL. The CDR3 sequence is 15 residues long.

As to this clone: At the DNA level, this CDR3 is encoded by other sequences in the same sample as well. V and J are TRBV4-3 and TRBJ1-1, with D tentatively TRBD1 (6 bases). V was trimmed by 0 bases and J by 1 base, leaving 12 bases between them. Germline CDR1 LGHNA, CDR2 YSLEER. CDR3 length: 16 amino acids. The CDR3 DNA reads TGCGCCAGCAGCCAAGATCGGGGGGCCGGGAACACTGAAGCTTTCTTT. Translated: CASSQDRGAGNTEAFF.

The chain is built from TRBV3-1 (or the pseudogene TRBV3-2) and TRBJ1-1; D gene uncertain. Germline values: CDR1 LGHDT, CDR2 YNNKEL (reference sequence). The CDR3 contains 14 residues. Trimming removed 1 base at V and 1 base at J, with 7 bases between. The CDR3 region has the DNA TGTGCCAGCAGCCAAGGATACGGGAACACTGAAGCTTTCTTT. Residues: CASSQGYGNTEAFF.

The genes are TRBV9 and TRBJ2-5; possibly TRBD2 for D (6 bases). Germline CDR1 and CDR2: SGDLS and YYNGEE. This CDR3 spans 15 amino acids. V was pared by 2 bases and J by 2 bases, with 13 bases between. In DNA, the CDR3 is TGTGCCAGCAGCGTGGAAGGGACTCCTCAAGAGACCCAGTACTTC. This translates into CASSVEGTPQETQYF.

In this sample, this clone turned up a few times. V usage is TRBV27 and J usage is TRBJ1-5; D ambiguous. Germline V gene data show CDR1 as MNHEY and CDR2 as SMNVEV (reference sequence). The CDR3 length is 13 residues. With 4 bases removed from V and 3 bases from J, the gap between germline ends came to 7 bases. The CDR3 sequence is CASSYSINQPQHF. In nucleotides, the CDR3 is TGTGCCAGCAGTTACAGTATCAATCAGCCCCAGCATTTT.

The DNA for the CDR3 is TGCGCCAGCAGTGAGGCCGCGGGACTAGCGGTCTACGAGCAGTACTTC. Protein sequence: CASSEAAGLAVYEQYF. The chain recombines TRBV10-1 with TRBJ2-7; TRBD2 matches 11 bases. The CDR3 consists of 16 residues. V shed 2 bases, J shed 3 bases, and the junction held 6 bases outside the gene matches. Germline V gene data show CDR1 as WNHNN and CDR2 as SYGVQD (reference sequence).

This clone has more than one count but fewer than ten. The chain has TRBV4-2 and TRBJ2-7; the match to TRBD2 covers 12 bases. In germline, CDR1 is LGHNA, CDR2 YNFKEQ. With V trimmed by 1 base and J by 2 bases, 0 bases remained unmatched. CDR3 size: 15 residues. The CDR3 loop is CASSQGLAGAYEQYV. The CDR3 region has the DNA TGTGCCAGCAGCCAAGGACTAGCGGGGGCCTACGAGCAGTACGTC.